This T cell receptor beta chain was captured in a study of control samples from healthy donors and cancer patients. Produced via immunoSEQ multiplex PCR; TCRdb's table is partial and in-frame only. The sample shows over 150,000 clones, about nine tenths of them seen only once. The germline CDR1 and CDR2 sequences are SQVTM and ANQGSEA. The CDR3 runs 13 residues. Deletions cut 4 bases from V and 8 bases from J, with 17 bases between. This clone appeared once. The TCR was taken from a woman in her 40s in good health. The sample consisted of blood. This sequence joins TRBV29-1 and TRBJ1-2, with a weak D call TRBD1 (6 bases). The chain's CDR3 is CSVGDPGDSGYTF. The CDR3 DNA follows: TGCAGCGTTGGAGATCCAGGGGATTCGGGCTACACCTTC.